One sample yielded the 22 T cell receptor beta chains listed below, sequenced in a study of Ad26.COV2.S vaccination and SARS-CoV-2 variants. TCRdb's copy holds only in-frame clones and misses some; the assay was immunoSEQ multiplex PCR. The table includes about 680,000 clones, 89% detected once. The sample's treatment: roughly 20 received Ad26.COV2.S at low or high dose, single or two shots; roughly five received placebo; per-sample allocation not given. Day 63 after the first vaccine or placebo injection was the time point for sampling. Sample: peripheral blood, taken in a trial of Ad26.COV2.S vaccine versus placebo. All receptors come from a person aged 18 to 65 who received the Ad26.COV2.S COVID-19 vaccine or a placebo.

The CDR3 here is CASSLEDIYGYTF. CDR3 bases: TGCGCCAGCAGCTTGGAGGACATCTATGGCTACACCTTC. The gene calls are TRBV5-1 and TRBJ1-2, with D possibly matching TRBD1 (5 bases). Trimming pared 0 bases from V and 4 bases from J, leaving 7 bases between. The CDR3 is 13 amino acids. Germline CDR1 reads SGHRS; CDR2 reads YFSETQ.

This clone occurred a few times. This chain joins TRBV6-4 and TRBJ2-2, with unresolved D. Per germline, CDR1 MRHNA and CDR2 SNTAGT. The CDR3 spans 13 residues. The V end lost 4 bases, the J end lost 2 bases, and 5 bases lay between the germline ends. CDR3 loop: CASSATNTGELFF. CDR3 coding DNA: TGTGCCAGCAGTGCAACTAACACCGGGGAGCTGTTTTTT.

The V and J genes are TRBV5-1 and TRBJ2-4; perhaps TRBD2 as D (5 bases). The CDR3 is 12 residues long. Per germline, CDR1 SGHRS and CDR2 YFSETQ. V lost 0 bases to trimming and J lost 10 bases, with 8 bases between them. CDR3: CASSLAGSIQYF. The CDR3 DNA follows: TGCGCCAGCAGCTTGGCTGGGAGTATTCAGTACTTC.

DNA for the CDR3: TGTGCCAGCAGTCCCGGGACTAGCGAAGGAGATACGCAGTATTTT. This translates into CASSPGTSEGDTQYF. The rearrangement joins TRBV6-5 to TRBJ2-3; 10 bases line up with TRBD2. Germline values: CDR1 MNHEY, CDR2 SVGAGI. The V segment lost 5 bases and the J segment 5 bases; nucleotides outside the gene matches: 7. The CDR3 sequence is 15 residues long.

The CDR3: CASSEYINYGYTF. CDR3 sequence (DNA): TGTGCCAGCAGTGAATACATAAACTATGGCTACACCTTC. V is TRBV6-1 and J is TRBJ1-2; D gene unclear. CDR1 and CDR2 (germline): MNHNS, SASEGT. Trimming cost V 2 bases and J 2 bases, with 6 bases left between them. CDR3 length equals 13 residues.

The chain joins TRBV6-5 to TRBJ2-2; no clear D gene. Deletions cut 7 bases from V and 4 bases from J, with 10 bases between. The CDR3 consists of 13 residues. CDR1 and CDR2 from the germline V gene are MNHEY and SVGAGI. The chain's CDR3 is CASKSRPTGELFF. Here the CDR3 DNA reads TGTGCCAGCAAAAGCCGACCCACCGGGGAGCTGTTTTTT.

The sample holds a few counts of this clone. The rearrangement joins TRBV7-2 to TRBJ2-7; 10 bases align to TRBD2. After removal of 3 bases from V and 0 bases from J, the junction contained 2 bases not matched to a gene. This CDR3 is 15 amino acids long. Germline CDR1 and CDR2: SGHTA and FQGNSA. The CDR3 loop reads CASSLGLAYSYEQYF. In nucleotides, the CDR3 is TGTGCCAGCAGCTTGGGACTAGCGTACTCCTACGAGCAGTACTTC.

The V gene is TRBV11-2, the J gene TRBJ2-7, with D possibly being TRBD1 (6 bases). V dropped 5 bases and J dropped 7 bases, with 15 bases sitting between them. The CDR3 is 13 amino acids. CDR1 and CDR2 (germline): SGHAT, FQNNGV. In DNA, the CDR3 is TGTGCCAGCAGCCACCCAGGGGCCAGGGAGCAGTACTTC. It yields the protein CASSHPGAREQYF.

This rearrangement joins TRBV19 to TRBJ1-1; 7 bases agree with TRBD1. Losses at the gene ends were 10 bases for V and 5 bases for J; bases not matched to a gene: 7. The germline gives CDR1 LNHDA, CDR2 SQIVND (reference sequence). This CDR3 comprises 12 residues. CDR3 loop: CATKSGGTEAFF. DNA of the CDR3: TGTGCCACCAAATCAGGGGGGACTGAAGCTTTCTTT.

The V and J genes are TRBV7-2 and TRBJ1-2, with TRBD1 matching 8 bases. The CDR3 has 16 amino acids. V lost 0 bases to trimming and J lost 2 bases; unmatched junction nucleotides: 5. Germline CDR1 and CDR2: SGHTA and FQGNSA. The chain's CDR3 is CASSLAGTGPNYGYTF. The DNA for the CDR3 is TGTGCCAGCAGCTTAGCTGGGACAGGACCCAACTATGGCTACACCTTC.

The chain is built from TRBV4-2 and TRBJ2-2; a weak D match, TRBD2 (6 bases). V lost 1 base to trimming and J lost 4 bases, with 10 bases between them. This CDR3 contains 15 residues. Germline CDR1 is LGHNA and CDR2 is YNFKEQ. The CDR3 nucleotides read TGTGCCAGCAGCCAAGCCGGGACTCCCACCGGGGAGCTGTTTTTT. Its translation is CASSQAGTPTGELFF.

The V and J genes are TRBV5-4 and TRBJ1-1; TRBD1 is a possible D gene (5 bases). Germline CDR1 is SGHNT and CDR2 is YYREEE (reference sequence). Trimming removed 4 bases at V and 9 bases at J, with 16 bases between. This CDR3 region has 13 residues. CDR3 region: CASSAGRWGQAFF. The CDR3 nucleotides are TGTGCCAGCAGCGCGGGACGGTGGGGACAAGCTTTCTTT. The full variable domain, rest sourced from reference TRBV5-4 and TRBJ1-1, is ETGVTQSPTHLIKTRGQQVTLRCSSQSGHNTVSWYQQALGQGPQFIFQYYREEENGRGNFPPRFSGLQFPNYSSELNVNALELDDSALYLCASSAGRWGQAFFGQGTRLTVV.

This clone has more than one count but fewer than ten. The chain has TRBV10-3 and TRBJ2-7; 9 bases fit TRBD1. Trimming took 4 bases from V and 5 from J; bases not matched to a gene: 6. The germline V gene has CDR1 ENHRY and CDR2 SYGVKD. This CDR3 has 14 residues. CDR3 coding DNA: TGTGCCATCAGTGCGTGGGACAGGGCCCACGAGCAGTACTTC. Residues: CAISAWDRAHEQYF.

V usage is TRBV2 and J usage is TRBJ1-3, with D possibly matching TRBD1 (6 bases). V was clipped by 4 bases and J by 0 bases, with 16 bases between them. The CDR3 runs 17 residues. CDR1 and CDR2 from the germline V gene are SNHLY and FYNNEI. The DNA for the CDR3 is TGTGCCAGCAGTGGGACCGGGGGGGCTGACTCTGGAAACACCATATATTTT. It codes for CASSGTGGADSGNTIYF.

This chain joins TRBV2 and TRBJ2-5; D perhaps matches TRBD1 (6 bases). Trimming removed 10 bases at V and 6 bases at J, with 15 bases between. In germline, CDR1 is SNHLY, CDR2 FYNNEI. CDR3 length: 12 amino acids. CDR3: CATYTGTQTQYF. CDR3 DNA sequence: TGTGCCACCTACACCGGGACACAGACCCAGTACTTC.

The chain recombines TRBV18 with TRBJ2-5; D is uncertain. The CDR3 extends over 13 amino acids. Germline V gene data show CDR1 as KGHSH and CDR2 as LQKENI. Trimming cost V 3 bases and J 0 bases, with 5 bases left between them. CDR3 sequence (DNA): TGTGCCAGCTCACCTCAAGACCAAGAGACCCAGTACTTC. This encodes CASSPQDQETQYF.

The V call is TRBV7-9, the J call TRBJ2-7; unclear D gene. Germline V lookup: CDR1 SEHNR, CDR2 FQNEAQ (reference sequence). The ends were cut back, 5 bases at V and 6 bases at J, with 8 bases in the middle. This CDR3 spans 11 amino acids. The CDR3 reads CASSPVTEQYF. Here the CDR3 DNA reads TGTGCCAGCAGCCCGGTGACCGAGCAGTACTTC.

The gene calls are TRBV19 and TRBJ2-7; 9 nucleotides line up with TRBD2. CDR1 and CDR2 (germline): LNHDA, SQIVND (reference sequence). V shed 4 bases and J 1 base; nucleotides not matched to a gene: 2. The CDR3 totals 14 residues. CDR3 in amino acids: CASSKREVSYEQYF. In DNA form, the CDR3 reads TGTGCCAGTAGTAAGCGGGAGGTTTCCTACGAGCAGTACTTC.

The chain is built from TRBV7-3 and TRBJ2-3, with 10 bases identical to TRBD1. Per the germline V gene, CDR1 is SGHTA and CDR2 is FQGTGA. The V gene end was trimmed by 4 bases and the J gene end by 6 bases; junction bases not matched to a gene: 10. CDR3 size: 16 residues. The CDR3 loop is CASSSPRTGGTDTQYF. The CDR3 nucleotides are TGTGCCAGCAGCTCGCCGAGGACAGGGGGTACTGATACGCAGTATTTT.

The rearrangement links TRBV4-2 to TRBJ2-5; D ambiguous. V shed 0 bases and J shed 5 bases, with 16 bases lying between them. CDR3 length equals 16 residues. In germline, CDR1 is LGHNA, CDR2 YNFKEQ. The CDR3 nucleotides are TGTGCCAGCAGCCAAGATCAATCTAGGAGAGGCGAGACCCAGTACTTC. This encodes CASSQDQSRRGETQYF.

This chain connects TRBV9 to TRBJ2-6; D could derive from TRBD1 or TRBD2 (5 bases each). V lost 3 bases, J lost 0 bases, and 19 bases lay in between. The CDR3 is 19 amino acids. Per the germline V gene, CDR1 is SGDLS and CDR2 is YYNGEE. In DNA form, the CDR3 reads TGTGCCAGCAGCGGAACCCGGGACCTCCGACGCTCTGGGGCCAACGTCCTGACTTTC. It encodes CASSGTRDLRRSGANVLTF.

This chain uses TRBV11-3 with TRBJ2-2; 8 bases are a match to TRBD1. Germline V gene sequence: CDR1 SGHNT, CDR2 YENEEA. V trimming: 4 bases; J trimming: 5 bases; junction bases outside the gene matches: 6. The CDR3 has 15 residues. The DNA of the CDR3 is TGTGCCAGCAGCTCTCGGACAGGGAGAACCGGGGAGCTGTTTTTT. Its protein product is CASSSRTGRTGELFF.